A selection of T cell receptor beta chains follows, all from one sample in a study of early T cells in non-severe SARS-CoV-2 infection. TCRdb itself ran the 5' RACE reads through MiXCR, one entry per CDR3 protein. The repertoire holds tens of thousands of distinct CDR3 sequences, with about 12% as singletons. Sequenced material: whole blood. The origin of the receptors is an adult who was a healthcare worker with PCR-confirmed SARS-CoV-2 infection or an uninfected control (not recorded which). Both conserved end residues are part of each CDR3. The order of the fields is CDR3 length, D gene, clone size, J gene, V gene, CDR3 protein, CDR3 DNA. The D gene is left open where the match is weak. Clone size is not always given. Where it is, it says once, few, many or a class for expanded clones.

cdr3_length: 18; d_call: TRBD1; clone_size: -; j_call: TRBJ2-5; v_call: TRBV3-1; cdr3_aa: CASSQDLPGQGGRETQYF; cdr3_nt: TGTGCCAGCAGCCAAGACCTACCGGGACAGGGAGGGAGAGAGACCCAGTACTTC
cdr3_length: 13; d_call: TRBD1; clone_size: -; j_call: TRBJ1-1; v_call: TRBV6-2/TRBV6-3; cdr3_aa: CASTGQMNTEAFF; cdr3_nt: TGTGCCAGCACGGGACAGATGAACACTGAAGCTTTCTTT
cdr3_length: 13; d_call: -; clone_size: -; j_call: TRBJ1-5; v_call: TRBV7-2; cdr3_aa: CASSLAVGEPQHF; cdr3_nt: TGTGCCAGCAGCTTAGCGGTAGGGGAGCCCCAGCATTTT
cdr3_length: 13; d_call: -; clone_size: -; j_call: TRBJ1-3; v_call: TRBV3-1; cdr3_aa: CASSLSAGNTIYF; cdr3_nt: TGTGCCAGCAGCCTCTCGGCTGGAAACACCATATATTTT
cdr3_length: 11; d_call: -; clone_size: -; j_call: TRBJ2-7; v_call: TRBV20-1; cdr3_aa: CSARTNYEQYF; cdr3_nt: TGCAGTGCAAGGACCAACTACGAGCAGTACTTC
cdr3_length: 16; d_call: TRBD1; clone_size: -; j_call: TRBJ2-2; v_call: TRBV29-1; cdr3_aa: CSVQRTGGAGTGELFF; cdr3_nt: TGCAGCGTCCAACGGACAGGGGGCGCGGGCACCGGGGAGCTGTTTTTT
cdr3_length: 10; d_call: -; clone_size: -; j_call: TRBJ1-3; v_call: TRBV7-6; cdr3_aa: CATGGNTIYF; cdr3_nt: TGTGCGACTGGGGGAAACACCATATATTTT
cdr3_length: 13; d_call: -; clone_size: many; j_call: TRBJ1-5; v_call: TRBV5-1; cdr3_aa: CASRSDSNQPQHF; cdr3_nt: TGCGCCAGCAGATCCGACAGCAATCAGCCCCAGCATTTT
cdr3_length: 15; d_call: TRBD1; clone_size: few; j_call: TRBJ2-1; v_call: TRBV7-2; cdr3_aa: CASSWTGQTYNEQFF; cdr3_nt: TGTGCCAGCAGCTGGACAGGGCAGACCTACAATGAGCAGTTCTTC
cdr3_length: 15; d_call: -; clone_size: many; j_call: TRBJ2-3; v_call: TRBV7-9; cdr3_aa: CASSLEGRGSDTQYF; cdr3_nt: TGTGCCAGCAGCTTAGAGGGTAGGGGGTCAGATACGCAGTATTTT